This T cell receptor (beta chain) was sequenced in a study of shared T cell receptors in the human thymus (dated by TCRdb to the early 2020s). Concerning the study at large: The study examined how self-reactive, shared T-cell receptor alpha chains are generated in the human thymus.

Worth noting for this clone: The antigen it binds to is not known. Per-nucleotide qualities are absent, and no much larger clonotype sits a single base away. The sample has other DNA sequences that encode this CDR3 too.

From the cysteine through the phenylalanine, the CDR3 covers 14 amino acids. Of all the DNA, just the CDR3 is kept, 42 bases in frame from base 1. In the germline V gene (reference sequence), CDR1 corresponds to MNHEY and CDR2 to SMNVEV. V lost 2 bases and J lost 2 bases, and the count of bases not matched to a germline gene is 2. The library was made by the immunoSEQ multiplex PCR assay. TCRdb took this table from immuneACCESS and kept in-frame rearrangements with V and J called. Such tables lack part of the clones; where checked against another copy, unresolved V genes explain under half of the gap, and the rest is unexplained. The sample table contains hundreds of thousands of clones; only one count was recorded for around 87% of them. The top ten clonotypes cover about 0.0094% of the sample. These data were likewise used in another study, on human thymus T cells. The second study's authors report: In Finland, the donors were immunologically healthy infants who were having open corrective cardiac surgery for congenital heart defects. Thymus tissue was collected as surgical resects that were removed during corrective cardiac surgery. V and J gene segment usage appeared biased in both thymic and peripheral blood repertoires. According to the related research, thymic TCR repertoires were highly overlapping among unrelated individuals. The study characterized TCR alpha and beta repertoires from seven to nine infant thymus samples and four related peripheral blood samples. Donor ages ranged from roughly 7 to 250 days, and the cohort comprised about six male and a couple of female infants. Thymocytes were freed from the tissue by mechanical means and kept at -70 degrees C as pellets of roughly 9-34 million cells. A QIAsymphony instrument was used to extract genomic DNA from the frozen cell pellets. Using the immunoSEQ multiplex PCR assay, the TCRB and TCRAD loci were amplified from a standardized quantity of quality-controlled genomic DNA. The V(D)J region was spanned by amplicons of a length sufficient to cover the CDR3 and to identify V and J genes. Amplicon sequencing was performed on an Illumina platform through the commercial immunoSEQ service. Corrections for primer bias and sequencing errors followed previously described methods, while TCRAD and TCRB definitions were based on the IMGT database. Analysis of the repertoires was done with immunoSEQ Analyzer 3.0 and VDJTools and included basic statistics, V/J segment usage, diversity estimates, rarefaction and pairwise overlap. Diversity was estimated with Chao1, ChaoE, Efron-Thisted, Shannon and inverse Simpson indices, and also on datasets down-sampled to the smallest sample. Repertoire overlap used strict matching of CDR3 nucleotide sequence, V gene and J gene, with Jaccard-based multidimensional scaling clustering. On average, approximately 790,000 unique TCRB clonotypes were obtained from thymus samples, compared with about 84,000 from blood samples.

The chain is made from TRBV27 and TRBJ2-7; 8 bases in between match TRBD1. This receptor was identified in a boy younger than two with a congenital heart defect. Donor details come from another sample of the same person, matched by shared clones. Sequencing was performed on thymocytes. The CDR3 amino acid sequence is: CASSLGQGPYEQYF. The DNA sequence reads TGTGCCAGCAGTTTAGGACAGGGTCCCTACGAGCAGTACTTC.